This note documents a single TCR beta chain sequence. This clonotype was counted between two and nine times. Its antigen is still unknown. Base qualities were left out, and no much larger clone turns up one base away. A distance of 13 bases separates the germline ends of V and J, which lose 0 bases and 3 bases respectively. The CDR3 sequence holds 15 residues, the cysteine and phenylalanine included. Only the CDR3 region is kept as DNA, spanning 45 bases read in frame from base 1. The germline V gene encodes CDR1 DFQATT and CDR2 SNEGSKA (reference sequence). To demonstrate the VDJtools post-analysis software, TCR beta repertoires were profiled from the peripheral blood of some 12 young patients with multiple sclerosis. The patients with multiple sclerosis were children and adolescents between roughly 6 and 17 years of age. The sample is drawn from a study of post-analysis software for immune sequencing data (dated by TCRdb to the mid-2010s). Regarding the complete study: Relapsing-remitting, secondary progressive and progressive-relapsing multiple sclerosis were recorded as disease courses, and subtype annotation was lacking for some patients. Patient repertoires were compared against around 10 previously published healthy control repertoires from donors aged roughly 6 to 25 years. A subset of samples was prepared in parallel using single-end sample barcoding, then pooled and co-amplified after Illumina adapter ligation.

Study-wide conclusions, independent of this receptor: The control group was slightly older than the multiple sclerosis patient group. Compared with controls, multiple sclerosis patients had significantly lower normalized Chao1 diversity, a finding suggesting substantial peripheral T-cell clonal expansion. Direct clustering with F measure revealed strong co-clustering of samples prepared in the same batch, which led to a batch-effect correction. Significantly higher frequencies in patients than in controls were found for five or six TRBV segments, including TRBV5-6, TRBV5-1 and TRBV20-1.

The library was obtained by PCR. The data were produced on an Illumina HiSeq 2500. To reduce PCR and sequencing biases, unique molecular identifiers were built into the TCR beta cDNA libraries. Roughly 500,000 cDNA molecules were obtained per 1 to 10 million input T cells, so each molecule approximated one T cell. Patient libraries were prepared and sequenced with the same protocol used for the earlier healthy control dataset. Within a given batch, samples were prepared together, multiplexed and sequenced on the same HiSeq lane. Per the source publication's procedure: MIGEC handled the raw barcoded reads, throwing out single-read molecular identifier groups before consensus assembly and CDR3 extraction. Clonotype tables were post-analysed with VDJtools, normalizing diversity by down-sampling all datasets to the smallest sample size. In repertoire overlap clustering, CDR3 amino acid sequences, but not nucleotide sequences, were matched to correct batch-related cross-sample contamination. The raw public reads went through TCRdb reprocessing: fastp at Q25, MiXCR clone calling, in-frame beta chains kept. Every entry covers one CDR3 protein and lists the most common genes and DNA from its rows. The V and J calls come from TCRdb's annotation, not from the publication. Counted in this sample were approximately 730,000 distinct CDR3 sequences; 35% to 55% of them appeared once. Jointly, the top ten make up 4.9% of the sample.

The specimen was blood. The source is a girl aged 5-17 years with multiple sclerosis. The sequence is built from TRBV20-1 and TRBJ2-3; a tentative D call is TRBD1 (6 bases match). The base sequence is TGCAGTGCTAGAGATCCGGCAGGGGCAACAGATACGCAGTATTTT. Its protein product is CSARDPAGATDTQYF.